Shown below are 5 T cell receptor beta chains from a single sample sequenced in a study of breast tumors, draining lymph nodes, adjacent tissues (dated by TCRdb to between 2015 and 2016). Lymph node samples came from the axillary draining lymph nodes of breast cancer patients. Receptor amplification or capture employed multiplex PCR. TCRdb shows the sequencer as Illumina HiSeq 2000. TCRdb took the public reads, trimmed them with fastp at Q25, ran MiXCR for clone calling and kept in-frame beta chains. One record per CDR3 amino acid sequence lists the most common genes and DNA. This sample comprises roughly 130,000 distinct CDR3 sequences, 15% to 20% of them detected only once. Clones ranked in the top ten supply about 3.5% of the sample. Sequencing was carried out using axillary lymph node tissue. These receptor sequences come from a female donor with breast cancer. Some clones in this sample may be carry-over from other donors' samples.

This CDR3 reads CASSWGQGAKTQYF. The CDR3 DNA sequence: TGTGCCAGCAGCTGGGGACAGGGGGCGAAGACCCAGTACTTC. The rearrangement links TRBV11-2 to TRBJ2-5; 12 nucleotides match TRBD1. CDR3 length: 14 amino acids. V shed 4 bases and J 6 bases; nucleotides not matched to a gene: 3. CDR1 and CDR2 (germline): SGHAT, FQNNGV. Supplemented by reference TRBV11-2 and TRBJ2-5, the full variable domain reads EAGVAQSPRYKIIEKRQSVAFWCNPISGHATLYWYQQILGQGPKLLIQFQNNGVVDDSQLPKDRFSAERLKGVDSTLKIQPAKLEDSAVYLCASSWGQGAKTQYFGPGTRLLVL.

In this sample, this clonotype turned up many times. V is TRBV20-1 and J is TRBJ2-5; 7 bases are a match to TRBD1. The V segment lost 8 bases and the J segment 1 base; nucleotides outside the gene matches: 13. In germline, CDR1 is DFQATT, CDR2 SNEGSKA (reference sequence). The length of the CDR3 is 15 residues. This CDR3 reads CSTLLPQGTQETQYF. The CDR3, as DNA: TGCAGTACTTTACTTCCACAGGGGACCCAAGAGACCCAGTACTTC.

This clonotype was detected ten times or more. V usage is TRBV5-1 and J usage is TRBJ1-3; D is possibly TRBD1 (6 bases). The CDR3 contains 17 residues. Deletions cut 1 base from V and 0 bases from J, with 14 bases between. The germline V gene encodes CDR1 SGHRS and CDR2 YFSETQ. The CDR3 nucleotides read TGCGCCAGCAGCTTGTTTCGTCTGGACAGCTCTGGAAACACCATATATTTT. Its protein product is CASSLFRLDSSGNTIYF.

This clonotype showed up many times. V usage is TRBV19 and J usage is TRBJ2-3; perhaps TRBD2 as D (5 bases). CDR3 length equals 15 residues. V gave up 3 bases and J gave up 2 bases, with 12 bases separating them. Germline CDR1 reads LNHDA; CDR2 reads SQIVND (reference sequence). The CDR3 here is CASSIMVTNTDTQYF. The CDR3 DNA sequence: TGTGCCAGTAGTATTATGGTGACTAACACAGATACGCAGTATTTT.

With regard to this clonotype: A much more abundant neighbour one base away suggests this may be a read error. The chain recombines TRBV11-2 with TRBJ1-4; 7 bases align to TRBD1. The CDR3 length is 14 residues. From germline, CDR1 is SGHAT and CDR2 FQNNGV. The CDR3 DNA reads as TGTGCCAGCAGCCGAGACAGGGTGGGGGAAAAACTGCTTTTT. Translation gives CASSRDRVGEKLLF.